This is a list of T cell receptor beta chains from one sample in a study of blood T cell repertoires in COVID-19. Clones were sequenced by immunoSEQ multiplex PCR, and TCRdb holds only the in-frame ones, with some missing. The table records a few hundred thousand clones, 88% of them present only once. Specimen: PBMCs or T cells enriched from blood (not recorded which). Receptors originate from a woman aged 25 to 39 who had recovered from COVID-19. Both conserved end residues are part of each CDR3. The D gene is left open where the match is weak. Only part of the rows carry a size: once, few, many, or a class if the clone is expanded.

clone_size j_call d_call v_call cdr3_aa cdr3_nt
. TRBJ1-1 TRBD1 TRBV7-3 CASSRQGWNTEAFF TGTGCCAGCAGTCGACAGGGGTGGAACACTGAAGCTTTCTTT
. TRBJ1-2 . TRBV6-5 CASSQGPRDGYTF TGTGCCAGCAGCCAGGGTCCTAGGGATGGCTACACCTTC
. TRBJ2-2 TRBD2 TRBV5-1 CASSLPGLAGEPGELFF TGCGCCAGCAGCTTGCCGGGACTAGCGGGAGAGCCCGGGGAGCTGTTTTTT
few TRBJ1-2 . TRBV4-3 CASSQDEWGPESTLNYGYTF TGCGCCAGCAGCCAAGATGAGTGGGGGCCGGAAAGCACCCTTAACTATGGCTACACCTTC
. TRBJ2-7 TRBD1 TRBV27 CASSFLWTGRDEQYF TGTGCCAGCAGTTTCCTGTGGACAGGGCGCGACGAGCAGTACTTC
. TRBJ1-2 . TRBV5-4 CASIGGAGTNYGYTF TGTGCCAGCATTGGGGGCGCCGGGACCAACTATGGCTACACCTTC
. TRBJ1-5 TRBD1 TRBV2 CASRGQGAYGQPQHF TGTGCCAGCCGGGGACAGGGGGCCTATGGGCAGCCCCAGCATTTT
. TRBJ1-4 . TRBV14 CASSQVWGRKNEKLFF TGTGCCAGCAGCCAAGTATGGGGGCGGAAAAATGAAAAACTGTTTTTT
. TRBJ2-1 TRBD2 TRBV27 CASRPVTSGRHSYNEQFF TGTGCCAGCCGCCCGGTAACTAGCGGGAGGCACTCCTACAATGAGCAGTTCTTC
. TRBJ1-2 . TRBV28 CASSSIPFQGIYGYTF TGTGCCAGCAGTTCGATCCCCTTCCAGGGGATCTATGGCTACACCTTC